This T cell receptor beta chain originates from a study of OX40 agonist ivuxolimab in advanced cancers. TCRdb keeps only in-frame clones here, not all; method: immunoSEQ multiplex PCR. The table has about 50,000 clones, approximately 91% seen once; the top ten hold roughly 0.67%. This clone was recorded once. Germline CDR1 and CDR2: SGHDN and FVKESK. Germline trimming cut 4 bases from V and 4 bases from J; bases unmatched to any gene: 15. This CDR3 has 17 residues. The starting material was CD4+ or CD8+ T cells sorted from blood, obtained in a trial of the OX40 agonist ivuxolimab. The chain combines TRBV14 with TRBJ2-5; 7 bases are a match to TRBD1. The TCR comes from an adult with an advanced solid tumor such as melanoma, head and neck, liver or kidney cancer. CDR3 in DNA: TGTGCCAGCAGCCCCCTGAGCGCCCTTACAGGGGTAGAGACCCAGTACTTC. Residues: CASSPLSALTGVETQYF.